The entry that follows covers one TCR beta chain sequence. The data originate from a study of blood T cell repertoires in COVID-19. About the research overall: T cells, B-cell-depleted T cells, or PBMCs supplied cDNA or gDNA.

Allocation to cohorts depended on clinical history reported by the participants. Per the original methods: Reference gene primer amplification in the assay estimated nucleated cell counts. Sequenced by immunoSEQ multiplex PCR; TCRdb stores in-frame clones only, minus some. That table is the source of V, J and clone size, and D and trimming were worked out from the DNA. The data hold about 440,000 clones, with 90% observed a single time. The CDR3 loop spans 16 amino acids. Germline V gives CDR1 GTSNPN, CDR2 SVGIG (reference sequence). With V trimmed by 3 bases and J by 2 bases, 12 bases remained unmatched.

The chain carries TRBV30 and TRBJ1-1; 7 nucleotides line up with TRBD1. The source is a man aged 18 to 30 who had recovered from COVID-19. Sequenced material: PBMCs or T cells enriched from blood (not recorded which). CDR3 residues: CAWSDSRGTANTEAFF. The CDR3 coding sequence is TGTGCCTGGAGCGACTCACGCGGGACAGCCAACACTGAAGCTTTCTTT.